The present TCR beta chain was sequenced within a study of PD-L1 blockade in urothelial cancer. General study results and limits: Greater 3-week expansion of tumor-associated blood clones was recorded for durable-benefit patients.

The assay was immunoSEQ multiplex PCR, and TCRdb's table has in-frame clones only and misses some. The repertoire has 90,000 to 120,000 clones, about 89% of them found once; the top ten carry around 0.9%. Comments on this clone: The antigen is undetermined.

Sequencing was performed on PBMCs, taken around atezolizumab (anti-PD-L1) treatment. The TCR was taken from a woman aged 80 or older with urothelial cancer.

For the CDR3, the DNA is TGTGCCAGCAGCTTTGGACAAAAAGAGACCCAGTACTTC. Its translation: CASSFGQKETQYF. This rearrangement joins TRBV7-6 to TRBJ2-5; tentatively, D is TRBD1 (5 bases). The CDR3 contains 13 residues. The V gene lost 3 bases and the J gene lost 3 bases, with 8 bases spanning the gap. Germline lookup yields CDR1 SGHVS and CDR2 FNYEAQ. The variable domain in full, with the rest retrieved from reference TRBV7-6 and TRBJ2-5, is GAGVSQSPRYKVTKRGQDVALRCDPISGHVSLYWYRQALGQGPEFLTYFNYEAQQDKSGLPNDRFSAERPEGSISTLTIQRTEQRDSAMYRCASSFGQKETQYFGPGTRLLVL.